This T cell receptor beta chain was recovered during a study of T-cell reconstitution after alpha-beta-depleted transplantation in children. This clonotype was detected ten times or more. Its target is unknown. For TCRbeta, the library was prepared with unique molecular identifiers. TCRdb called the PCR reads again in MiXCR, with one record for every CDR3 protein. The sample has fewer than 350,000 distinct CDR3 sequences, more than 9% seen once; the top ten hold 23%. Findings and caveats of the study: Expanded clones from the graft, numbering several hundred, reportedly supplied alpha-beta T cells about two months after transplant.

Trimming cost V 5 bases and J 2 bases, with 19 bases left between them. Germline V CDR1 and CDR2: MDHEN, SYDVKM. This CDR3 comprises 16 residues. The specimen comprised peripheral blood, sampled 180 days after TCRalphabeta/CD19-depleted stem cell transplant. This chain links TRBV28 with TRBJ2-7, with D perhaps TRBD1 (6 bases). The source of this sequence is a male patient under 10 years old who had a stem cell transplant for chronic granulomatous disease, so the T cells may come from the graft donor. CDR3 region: CASSPPLGTPTYEQYF. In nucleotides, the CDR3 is TGTGCCAGCAGTCCCCCCTTAGGGACACCTACCTACGAGCAGTACTTC.